Following are 29 T cell receptor beta chains from one sample sequenced in a study of T cell responses to AZD1222 COVID-19 vaccine. The data were produced by immunoSEQ multiplex PCR, yet TCRdb's version contains in-frame clones alone and is incomplete. The sample has fewer than 150,000 clones; 87% are singletons. The sequences come from peripheral blood, collected on day 0 of AZD1222 vaccination. The source of these receptors is an adult in good health.

The rearrangement joins TRBV30 to TRBJ1-4, with no clear D. In germline, CDR1 is GTSNPN, CDR2 SVGIG (reference sequence). This CDR3 contains 12 residues. Trimming removed 4 bases at V and 4 bases at J, with 7 bases between. The CDR3 here is CAWTGNNEKLFF. The CDR3 nucleotides are TGTGCCTGGACGGGGAATAATGAAAAACTGTTTTTT.

J is TRBJ1-6 and V is TRBV19; D gene ambiguous. Germline CDR1 LNHDA, CDR2 SQIVND (reference sequence). V lost 5 bases, J lost 9 bases, and 20 bases lay in between. This CDR3 contains 16 residues. For the CDR3, the DNA is TGTGCCAGTAGTTTACCAACCGGTTCTTCGGGTTCACCCCTCCACTTT. It specifies CASSLPTGSSGSPLHF.

The chain couples TRBV28 to TRBJ2-7; no reliable D call. V was shortened by 8 bases and J by 4 bases, with 15 bases between the two germline ends. Germline CDR1 and CDR2: MDHEN and SYDVKM. This CDR3 is built from 13 residues. The CDR3 DNA follows: TGTGCCAGCGGCTCCACTCCGACTTACGAGCAGTACTTC. Amino acids: CASGSTPTYEQYF. The full variable domain, its missing parts supplied by reference TRBV28 and TRBJ2-7, is DVKVTQSSRYLVKRTGEKVFLECVQDMDHENMFWYRQDPGLGLRLIYFSYDVKMKEKGDIPEGYSVSREKKERFSLILESASTNQTSMYLCASGSTPTYEQYFGPGTRLTVT.

The chain employs TRBV9 and TRBJ1-3; D is unclear. Trimming cost V 1 base and J 5 bases, with 7 bases left between them. There are 13 residues in the CDR3. The germline CDR1 and CDR2 sequences are SGDLS and YYNGEE. CDR3 in DNA: TGTGCCAGCAGCGTACCGGGGAGAAACACCATATATTTT. It translates to CASSVPGRNTIYF.

V usage is TRBV6-6 and J usage is TRBJ1-5; D not certain. The CDR3 spans 12 residues. Trimming stripped 4 bases from V and 11 bases from J, with 12 bases between. The V gene's germline CDR1 is MNHNY and CDR2 SVGAGI (reference sequence). The DNA for the CDR3 is TGTGCCAGCAGTTCTGACCCACCGACCCAGCATTTT. As protein: CASSSDPPTQHF.

The rearrangement links TRBV6-5 to TRBJ2-1, with D unclear. Deletions cut 6 bases from V and 6 bases from J, with 9 bases between. This CDR3 spans 12 amino acids. Germline-derived CDR1 and CDR2 are MNHEY and SVGAGI. Here the CDR3 reads CASSHGGNEQFF. CDR3 coding DNA: TGTGCCAGCAGCCACGGTGGCAATGAGCAGTTCTTC.

This clone was detected only a few times. The chain employs TRBV12-3 or TRBV12-4 and TRBJ1-2, with D maybe TRBD1 (6 bases). V gave up 3 bases and J gave up 8 bases, with 7 bases separating them. The CDR3 contains 11 residues. The CDR3 spells CASSFGGGYTF. Here the CDR3 DNA reads TGTGCCAGCAGTTTCGGGGGCGGCTACACCTTC.

The chain has TRBV30 and TRBJ1-1, with no clear D. V was pared by 5 bases and J by 11 bases, with 15 bases between. The CDR3 covers 11 residues. Germline loops: CDR1 GTSNPN, CDR2 SVGIG (reference sequence). Here the CDR3 DNA reads TGTGCCTGGGACCGAGGCCCGGGGGCTTTCTTT. It is translated as CAWDRGPGAFF. The full variable domain, rest sourced from reference TRBV30 and TRBJ1-1, is SQTIHQWPATLVQPVGSPLSLECTVEGTSNPNLYWYRQAAGRGLQLLFYSVGIGQISSEVPQNLSASRPQDRQFILSSKKLLLSDSGFYLCAWDRGPGAFFGQGTRLTVV.

This clone occurred a few times. The chain has TRBV18 and TRBJ2-7; possible D gene TRBD2, 7 bases. The V gene lost 0 bases and the J gene lost 1 base, with 13 bases spanning the gap. Germline CDR1 and CDR2: KGHSH and LQKENI. CDR3 length: 16 amino acids. Here the CDR3 reads CASSPPGRGLSYEQYF. For the CDR3, the DNA is TGTGCCAGCTCACCACCGGGGAGGGGGTTATCCTACGAGCAGTACTTC.

The chain carries TRBV7-9 and TRBJ1-3, with D possibly matching TRBD1 (6 bases). The V and J ends lost 6 bases and 3 bases respectively, with 21 bases between them. This CDR3 has 17 residues. CDR1 is SEHNR and CDR2 is FQNEAQ in the germline V gene (reference sequence). The CDR3 sequence: CASRPKQDRQIGNTIYF. As DNA, the CDR3 is TGTGCCAGCAGGCCCAAGCAGGACAGACAGATTGGAAACACCATATATTTT.

The chain combines TRBV3-1 (or the pseudogene TRBV3-2) with TRBJ2-3; D call uncertain. V was cut by 7 bases and J by 3 bases, with 8 bases left in between. This CDR3 contains 12 residues. Germline CDR1 reads LGHDT; CDR2 reads YNNKEL (reference sequence). Here the CDR3 DNA reads TGTGCCAGCACCAAAGGGACAGATACGCAGTATTTT. This translates into CASTKGTDTQYF.

V is TRBV4-1 and J is TRBJ2-5; 9 bases map to TRBD1. The CDR3 contains 16 residues. Germline V gives CDR1 MGHRA, CDR2 YSYEKL. Losses at the gene ends were 0 bases for V and 1 base for J; bases not matched to a gene: 3. CDR3 coding DNA: TGCGCCAGCAGCCAAGATGTGACAGGGGGCCAAGAGACCCAGTACTTC. Protein: CASSQDVTGGQETQYF.

The chain carries TRBV7-9 and TRBJ1-5; D not certain. CDR1 and CDR2 from the germline V gene are SEHNR and FQNEAQ (reference sequence). This CDR3 is built from 14 residues. Deletions cut 4 bases from V and 4 bases from J, with 11 bases between. CDR3 region: CASSSRHENQPQHF. The CDR3 DNA reads as TGTGCCAGCAGCTCCAGACATGAGAATCAGCCCCAGCATTTT.

The V call is TRBV27, the J call TRBJ2-7; D remains ambiguous. The CDR3 spans 13 residues. With 5 bases removed from V and 3 bases from J, the gap between germline ends came to 11 bases. The germline CDR1 and CDR2 sequences are MNHEY and SMNVEV (reference sequence). The CDR3 here is CASSRQRDYEQYF. Written as DNA, the CDR3 is TGTGCCAGCAGTCGTCAGCGCGACTACGAGCAGTACTTC.

The J gene is TRBJ2-2, the V gene TRBV7-3, with D perhaps given as TRBD1 or TRBD2 (6 bases each). This CDR3 is built from 16 residues. Trimming left V 1 base short and J 3 bases short, with 12 bases between. CDR1 and CDR2 (germline): SGHTA, FQGTGA. CDR3 sequence reads: CASSLSGGPYTGELFF. DNA for the CDR3: TGTGCCAGCAGCTTAAGTGGGGGGCCCTACACCGGGGAGCTGTTTTTT.

DNA of the CDR3: TGTGCCACCAGTGAGGGACTAGGGTATAGCTCCTACAATGAGCAGTTCTTC. It yields the protein CATSEGLGYSSYNEQFF. J is TRBJ2-1 and V is TRBV24-1; TRBD2 agrees at 8 bases. Trimming removed 4 bases from V and 0 bases from J; junction bases left unmatched: 7. The germline gives CDR1 KGHDR, CDR2 SFDVKD. The CDR3 is 17 amino acids.

The gene calls are TRBV9 and TRBJ1-5, with D unclear. The CDR3 contains 13 residues. The germline V gene has CDR1 SGDLS and CDR2 YYNGEE. Between the trimmed V and J ends, which lost 4 bases and 2 bases, there was a span of 7 bases. CDR3 sequence: CASSLSGNQPQHF. The CDR3 DNA reads as TGTGCCAGCAGCCTCAGTGGCAATCAGCCCCAGCATTTT.

This clone occurred a few times. The rearrangement links TRBV28 to TRBJ1-5, with D uncertain. The V gene lost 5 bases and the J gene lost 4 bases, with 3 bases spanning the gap. The CDR3 totals 11 residues. Germline assignment: CDR1 MDHEN and CDR2 SYDVKM. The chain's CDR3 is CASSQNQPQHF. CDR3 bases: TGTGCCAGCAGTCAAAATCAGCCCCAGCATTTT.

This chain joins TRBV28 and TRBJ2-7; 8 positions match TRBD2. V dropped 7 bases and J dropped 5; count of bases not matched to a gene: 10. The CDR3 is 14 amino acids. The germline V gene has CDR1 MDHEN and CDR2 SYDVKM. The CDR3 DNA reads as TGTGCCAGCACTAACGGGGGGGCGGTCGACGAGCAGTACTTC. Protein product: CASTNGGAVDEQYF.

This chain connects TRBV11-3 to TRBJ2-1; D gene ambiguous. The CDR3 length is 15 residues. The V end lost 0 bases, the J end lost 0 bases, and 6 bases lay between the germline ends. CDR1 is SGHNT, CDR2 YENEEA, per germline. The CDR3 region has the DNA TGTGCCAGCAGCTTAGACGGCAGCTCCTACAATGAGCAGTTCTTC. As protein: CASSLDGSSYNEQFF. The variable domain in full, with the rest retrieved from reference TRBV11-3 and TRBJ2-1, is EAGVVQSPRYKIIEKKQPVAFWCNPISGHNTLYWYLQNLGQGPELLIRYENEEAVDDSQLPKDRFSAERLKGVDSTLKIQPAELGDSAVYLCASSLDGSSYNEQFFGPGTRLTVL.

The chain employs TRBV6-5 and TRBJ1-1, with a weak D call TRBD1 (5 bases). The ends were cut back, 4 bases at V and 2 bases at J, with 17 bases in the middle. CDR1 and CDR2 (germline): MNHEY, SVGAGI. This CDR3 region has 16 residues. CDR3 in amino acids: CASSFGTGSLNTEAFF. DNA of the CDR3: TGTGCCAGCAGTTTCGGGACCGGGTCCTTAAACACTGAAGCTTTCTTT.

This clone was seen more than once but under ten times. The chain carries TRBV5-3 and TRBJ1-4, with D possibly matching TRBD1 (5 bases). TRBV5-3 qualifies as an ORF whose function is uncertain. V was cut by 4 bases and J by 3 bases, with 13 bases left in between. The CDR3 contains 15 residues. The CDR3 region has the DNA TGTGCCAGAAGCCCGTGGGACGGAGCTAATGAAAAACTGTTTTTT. Its protein is CARSPWDGANEKLFF.

This clone showed up just a few times. The J gene is TRBJ1-2, the V gene TRBV7-8, with a tentative D call TRBD1 (5 bases). The ends were cut back, 6 bases at V and 2 bases at J, with 22 bases in the middle. CDR1 and CDR2 (germline): SGHVS, FQNEAQ. CDR3 length: 17 amino acids. CDR3 DNA sequence: TGTGCCAGCAGTTGGGGAATCAGGGAGGCCGGGAACTATGGCTACACCTTC. Protein sequence: CASSWGIREAGNYGYTF. Complete variable domain (other parts from reference TRBV7-8 and TRBJ1-2): GAGVSQSPRYKVAKRGQDVALRCDPISGHVSLFWYQQALGQGPEFLTYFQNEAQLDKSGLPSDRFFAERPEGSVSTLKIQRTQQEDSAVYLCASSWGIREAGNYGYTFGSGTRLTVV.

This chain uses TRBV18 with TRBJ2-7; D call uncertain. CDR3 length: 15 residues. CDR1 is KGHSH, CDR2 LQKENI, per germline. Trimming took 6 bases from V and 0 from J, leaving 15 bases between them. For the CDR3, the DNA is TGTGCCAGCTCTCCCAAGGCAGAAAGCTCCTACGAGCAGTACTTC. This translates into CASSPKAESSYEQYF. The full variable domain, with the rest looked up from reference TRBV18 and TRBJ2-7, is NAGVMQNPRHLVRRRGQEARLRCSPMKGHSHVYWYRQLPEEGLKFMVYLQKENIIDESGMPKERFSAEFPKEGPSILRIQQVVRGDSAAYFCASSPKAESSYEQYFGPGTRLTVT.

The rearrangement links TRBV27 to TRBJ2-5, with D possibly TRBD2 on 5 matching bases. V was clipped by 5 bases and J by 4 bases, with 14 bases between them. Per the germline V gene, CDR1 is MNHEY and CDR2 is SMNVEV (reference sequence). This CDR3 is 14 amino acids long. DNA of the CDR3: TGTGCCAGCAGTCTCAGAGGGCAAGGAGAGACCCAGTACTTC. Protein sequence: CASSLRGQGETQYF.

This sequence joins TRBV4-1 and TRBJ1-2, with 8 bases aligning to TRBD1. Germline V lookup: CDR1 MGHRA, CDR2 YSYEKL. The CDR3 runs 17 residues. With 4 bases clipped from V and 1 base from J, the junction kept 11 bases outside the gene matches. CDR3 sequence: CASSLWGTGIGNYGYTF. DNA for the CDR3: TGCGCCAGCAGCCTATGGGGGACAGGAATTGGTAACTATGGCTACACCTTC.

This clone has more than one count but fewer than ten. The chain's CDR3 is CASSWGVGGYGYTF. The CDR3 coding sequence is TGTGCCAGCAGCTGGGGGGTAGGTGGCTATGGCTACACCTTC. The genes are TRBV6-5 and TRBJ1-2; D may be TRBD1 (5 bases). V was shortened by 6 bases and J by 4 bases, with 15 bases between the two germline ends. This CDR3 comprises 14 residues. Germline values: CDR1 MNHEY, CDR2 SVGAGI.

The V call is TRBV10-2, the J call TRBJ2-7, with D possibly TRBD2 on 5 matching bases. V lost 4 bases and J 0 bases, leaving 13 bases between the germline ends. The CDR3 has 15 residues. Germline V gene sequence: CDR1 WSHSY, CDR2 SAAADI. The CDR3: CASSVGGRHSYEQYF. The CDR3 DNA reads as TGCGCCAGCAGTGTTGGAGGACGGCACTCCTACGAGCAGTACTTC.

V and J are TRBV4-1 and TRBJ1-1; TRBD1 matches 8 bases. This CDR3 comprises 15 residues. Trimming removed 2 bases from V and 3 bases from J; junction bases left unmatched: 5. The germline V gene encodes CDR1 MGHRA and CDR2 YSYEKL. CDR3 sequence: CASSQQQGVYTEAFF. DNA of the CDR3: TGCGCCAGCAGCCAACAACAGGGGGTGTACACTGAAGCTTTCTTT.